This T cell receptor beta chain was identified in a study of OX40 agonist ivuxolimab in advanced cancers. Clones were read by immunoSEQ multiplex PCR, and TCRdb kept only the in-frame ones, dropping some. Of some 86,000 clones in the sample, roughly 84% were seen once. CDR1 and CDR2 from the germline V gene are WSHSY and SAAADI. This CDR3 is built from 15 residues. V was pared by 8 bases and J by 6 bases, with 7 bases of the junction left unmatched. This clone was counted between two and nine times. The antigen is unknown. Whole-study findings and limits: At 0.1 to 3.0 mg/kg, clonal expansion of CD4+ and CD8+ blood T cells had occurred by week 6.

The chain carries TRBV10-2 and TRBJ2-3; 14 nucleotides agree with TRBD2. This sample comprised CD4+ or CD8+ T cells sorted from blood, obtained in a trial of the OX40 agonist ivuxolimab. The TCR sequence derives from an adult with an advanced solid tumor such as melanoma, head and neck, liver or kidney cancer. The CDR3 here is CASRMGLAGEDTQYF. For the CDR3, the DNA is TGCGCCAGCCGCATGGGACTAGCGGGGGAGGATACGCAGTATTTT.